This T cell receptor (beta chain) emerged from a study of OX40 agonist ivuxolimab in advanced cancers. Germline V CDR1 and CDR2: SGDLS, YYNGEE. The V gene lost 2 bases and the J gene lost 7 bases, with 15 bases spanning the gap. CDR3 length: 14 amino acids. Using immunoSEQ multiplex PCR, the repertoire was profiled, and TCRdb retains in-frame clones only, with some absent. The sample contains 20,000 to 25,000 clones, 70% to 90% of which appear only once. The specimen was CD4+ or CD8+ T cells sorted from blood, collected in a trial of the OX40 agonist ivuxolimab. V gene TRBV9 combines with J gene TRBJ1-1; D perhaps matches TRBD1 (6 bases). The sequence came from an adult with an advanced solid tumor such as melanoma, head and neck, liver or kidney cancer. CDR3 amino acids: CASSVTGPANEAFF. The CDR3 region has the DNA TGTGCCAGCAGCGTCACAGGGCCTGCGAATGAAGCTTTCTTT.